These T cell receptor beta chains were read from a single sample in a study of Ad26.COV2.S vaccination and SARS-CoV-2 variants. The table came from immunoSEQ multiplex PCR; TCRdb's copy has only in-frame clones and leaves some out. The table shows a few hundred thousand clones, with around 86% occurring only once. The sample in question was peripheral blood, obtained in a trial of Ad26.COV2.S vaccine versus placebo. These TCRs come from a person aged 18-65 years who received the Ad26.COV2.S COVID-19 vaccine or a placebo. Each CDR3 is given with its conserved first and last residue. Fields, in order: clone size, J gene, V gene, D gene, CDR3 length, CDR3 protein, CDR3 DNA. The D gene is left open where the match is weak. Size is omitted from some rows. Given values are once, few, many or a class for expanded clones.

- TRBJ2-7 TRBV18 - 15 CASSPRDSSSYEQYF TGTGCCAGCTCACCACGAGACAGTAGCTCCTACGAGCAGTACTTC
- TRBJ2-7 TRBV4-1 - 15 CASSQEEKSNYEQYF TGCGCCAGCAGCCAAGAAGAGAAATCCAATTACGAGCAGTACTTC
- TRBJ2-3 TRBV7-9 TRBD1 16 CASSLGSGQGADTQYF TGTGCCAGCAGCTTAGGGTCGGGACAGGGGGCCGATACGCAGTATTTT
few TRBJ1-5 TRBV3-1/TRBV3-2 - 15 CASSQDARGGQPQHF TGTGCCAGCAGCCAAGATGCCAGGGGAGGACAGCCCCAGCATTTT
- TRBJ1-5 TRBV4-1 - 15 CASSQDGVGMQPQHF TGCGCCAGCAGCCAAGATGGTGTGGGGATGCAGCCCCAGCATTTT
- TRBJ2-3 TRBV5-4 TRBD2 15 CASSLALAGVDTQYF TGTGCCAGCAGCTTGGCACTAGCGGGGGTAGATACGCAGTATTTT
- TRBJ2-2 TRBV3-1/TRBV3-2 - 16 CASSQDATSLDGELFF TGTGCCAGCAGCCAAGATGCGACTTCCCTGGACGGGGAGCTGTTTTTT
- TRBJ2-1 TRBV3-1/TRBV3-2 - 17 CASSQEGWGNLYNEQFF TGTGCCAGCAGCCAAGAAGGTTGGGGAAACCTCTACAATGAGCAGTTCTTC
once TRBJ2-5 TRBV19 - 14 CASSIDPAGETQYF TGTGCCAGTAGTATAGACCCGGCTGGGGAGACCCAGTACTTC
once TRBJ1-1 TRBV14 - 14 CASRPGIMNTEAFF TGTGCCAGCAGACCAGGGATAATGAACACTGAAGCTTTCTTT
- TRBJ1-4 TRBV5-1 - 15 CASSVSSPQMEKLFF TGCGCCAGCAGCGTCAGTTCCCCGCAAATGGAAAAACTGTTTTTT
- TRBJ2-5 TRBV12-3/TRBV12-4 - 12 CASSSRGETQYF TGTGCCAGCAGTTCACGGGGGGAGACCCAGTACTTC
- TRBJ1-5 TRBV4-3 - 13 CASSQDGDQPQHF TGCGCCAGCAGCCAAGATGGGGATCAGCCCCAGCATTTT
- TRBJ2-6 TRBV7-9 TRBD2 17 CASSRGGSASGANVLTF TGTGCCAGCAGCCGCGGGGGGTCAGCCTCTGGGGCCAACGTCCTGACTTTC
- TRBJ1-4 TRBV9 - 14 CASSVTGTGEKLFF TGTGCCAGCAGCGTAACGGGGACCGGTGAAAAACTGTTTTTT
- TRBJ2-7 TRBV6-5 TRBD2 13 CASSSGAPYEQYF TGTGCCAGCTCTAGCGGGGCCCCCTACGAGCAGTACTTC
- TRBJ2-3 TRBV7-2 - 16 CASSLGGAPGTDTQYF TGTGCCAGCAGCTTGGGGGGGGCTCCCGGCACAGATACGCAGTATTTT
- TRBJ1-1 TRBV29-1 TRBD1 16 CSALGQGGLMNTEAFF TGCAGCGCGTTGGGACAGGGGGGTCTCATGAACACTGAAGCTTTCTTT
- TRBJ2-5 TRBV4-3 TRBD2 16 CASSQGLAGGQETQYF TGCGCCAGCAGCCAAGGGTTAGCGGGGGGCCAAGAGACCCAGTACTTC
- TRBJ2-3 TRBV7-9 - 15 CASSSDRRSTDTQYF TGTGCCAGCAGCTCCGACAGGAGGAGCACAGATACGCAGTATTTT
once TRBJ1-1 TRBV28 - 18 CASPPRGVNPYMNTEAFF TGTGCCAGCCCACCCAGAGGCGTTAACCCATACATGAACACTGAAGCTTTCTTT
- TRBJ2-1 TRBV6-1 - 15 CASSTPGTKDNEQFF TGTGCCAGCAGTACCCCAGGGACAAAGGACAATGAGCAGTTCTTC
- TRBJ1-6 TRBV5-1 - 15 CASSSMIDGNSPLHF TGCGCCAGCAGCTCGATGATAGATGGAAATTCACCCCTCCACTTT
- TRBJ1-2 TRBV3-1/TRBV3-2 - 13 CASSPGGTYGYTF TGTGCCAGCAGCCCGGGAGGGACGTATGGCTACACCTTC
few TRBJ1-6 TRBV7-3 - 16 CASSLKASSYNSPLHF TGTGCCAGCAGCTTAAAGGCCAGCTCCTATAATTCACCCCTCCACTTT
once TRBJ1-3 TRBV13 - 13 CASSPPFGNTIYF TGTGCCAGCAGCCCCCCCTTCGGAAACACCATATATTTT
- TRBJ1-3 TRBV3-1/TRBV3-2 - 12 CASSESGNTIYF TGTGCCAGCAGCGAGTCGGGAAACACCATATATTTT
- TRBJ2-7 TRBV30 - 12 CAWSAISGEQYF TGTGCCTGGAGTGCAATCTCCGGGGAGCAGTACTTC
- TRBJ2-5 TRBV30 - 11 CAWSPIGTQYF TGTGCCTGGAGTCCCATAGGGACCCAGTACTTC
once TRBJ1-1 TRBV5-1 TRBD1 19 CASSHQARDRGPGMAEAFF TGCGCCAGCAGCCACCAGGCACGGGACAGGGGTCCCGGGATGGCTGAAGCTTTCTTT
- TRBJ1-2 TRBV19 - 13 CASSIGLNYGYTF TGTGCCAGTAGTATAGGGTTGAACTATGGCTACACCTTC
- TRBJ2-5 TRBV7-2 - 13 CASSSLGQETQYF TGTGCCAGCAGCTCTCTAGGCCAAGAGACCCAGTACTTC
- TRBJ2-7 TRBV5-6 TRBD2 15 CASSLVTSGPYEQYF TGTGCCAGCAGCTTGGTGACTAGCGGGCCCTACGAGCAGTACTTC
- TRBJ2-7 TRBV6-2/TRBV6-3 TRBD2 15 CASSYFQAGAYEQYF TGTGCCAGCAGTTACTTCCAAGCGGGGGCATACGAGCAGTACTTC
- TRBJ1-5 TRBV19 - 14 CASSQSGRDQPQHF TGTGCCAGTAGTCAGTCAGGGCGGGATCAGCCCCAGCATTTT
- TRBJ1-5 TRBV7-8 TRBD1 17 CASSLFAIQGMGQPQHF TGTGCCAGCAGCTTATTTGCCATACAGGGGATGGGCCAGCCCCAGCATTTT
- TRBJ2-2 TRBV4-1 - 16 CASSQEGIRNTGELFF TGCGCCAGCAGCCAAGAAGGGATTCGGAACACCGGGGAGCTGTTTTTT